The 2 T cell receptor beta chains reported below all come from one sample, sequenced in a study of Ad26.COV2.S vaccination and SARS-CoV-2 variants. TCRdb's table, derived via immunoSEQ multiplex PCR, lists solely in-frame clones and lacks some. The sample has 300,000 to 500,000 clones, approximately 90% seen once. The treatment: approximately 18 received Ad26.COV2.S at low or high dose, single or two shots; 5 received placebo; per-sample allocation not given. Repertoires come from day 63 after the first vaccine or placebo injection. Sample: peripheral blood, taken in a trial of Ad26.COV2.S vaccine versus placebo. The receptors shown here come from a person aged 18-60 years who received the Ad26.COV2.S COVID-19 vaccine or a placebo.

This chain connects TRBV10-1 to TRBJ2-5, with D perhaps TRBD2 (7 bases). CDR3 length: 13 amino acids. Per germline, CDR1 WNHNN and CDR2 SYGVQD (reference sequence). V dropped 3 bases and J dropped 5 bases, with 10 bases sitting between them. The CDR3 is CASSDGGRETQYF. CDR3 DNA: TGCGCCAGCAGTGACGGGGGGCGGGAGACCCAGTACTTC.

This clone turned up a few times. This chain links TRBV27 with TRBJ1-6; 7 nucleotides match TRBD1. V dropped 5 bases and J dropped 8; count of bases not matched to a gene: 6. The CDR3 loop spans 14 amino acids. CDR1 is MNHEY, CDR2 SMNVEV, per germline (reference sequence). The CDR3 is CASSPGDRYSPLHF. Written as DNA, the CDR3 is TGTGCCAGCAGTCCAGGGGACAGATATTCACCCCTCCACTTT.